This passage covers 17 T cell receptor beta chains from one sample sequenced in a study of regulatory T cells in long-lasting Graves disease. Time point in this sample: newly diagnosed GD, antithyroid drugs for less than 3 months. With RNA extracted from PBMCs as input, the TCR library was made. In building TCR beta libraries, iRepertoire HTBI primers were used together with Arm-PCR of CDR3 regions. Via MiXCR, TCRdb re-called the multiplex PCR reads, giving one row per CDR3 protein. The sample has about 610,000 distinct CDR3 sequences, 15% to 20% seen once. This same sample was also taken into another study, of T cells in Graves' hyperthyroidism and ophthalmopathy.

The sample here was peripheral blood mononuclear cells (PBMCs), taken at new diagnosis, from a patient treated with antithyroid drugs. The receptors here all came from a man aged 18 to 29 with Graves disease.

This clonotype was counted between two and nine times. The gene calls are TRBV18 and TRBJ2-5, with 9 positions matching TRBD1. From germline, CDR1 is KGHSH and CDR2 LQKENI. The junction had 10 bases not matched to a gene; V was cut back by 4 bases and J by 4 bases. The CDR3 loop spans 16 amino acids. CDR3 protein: CASSHRGQTMPETQYF. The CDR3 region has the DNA TGTGCCAGCTCACACAGGGGGCAGACAATGCCAGAGACCCAGTACTTC.

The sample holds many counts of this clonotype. This chain's CDR3 is CASSLSGTGRYEQYF. CDR3 nucleotide sequence: TGTGCCAGCAGCTTATCTGGGACAGGGAGATACGAGCAGTACTTC. This rearrangement joins TRBV7-9 to TRBJ2-7; 9 bases fit TRBD1. Per germline, CDR1 SEHNR and CDR2 FQNEAQ (reference sequence). The CDR3 has 15 residues. Trimming removed 2 bases from V and 4 bases from J; junction bases left unmatched: 6.

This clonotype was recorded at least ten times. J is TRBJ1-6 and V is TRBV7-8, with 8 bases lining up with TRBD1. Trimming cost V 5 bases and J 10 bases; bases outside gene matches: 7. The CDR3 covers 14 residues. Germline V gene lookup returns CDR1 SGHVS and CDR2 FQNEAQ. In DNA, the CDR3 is TGTGCCAGCAGCCACGGACAGGGAGGCTCACCCCTCCACTTT. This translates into CASSHGQGGSPLHF. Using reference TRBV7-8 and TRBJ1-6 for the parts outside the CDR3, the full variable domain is GAGVSQSPRYKVAKRGQDVALRCDPISGHVSLFWYQQALGQGPEFLTYFQNEAQLDKSGLPSDRFFAERPEGSVSTLKIQRTQQEDSAVYLCASSHGQGGSPLHFGNGTRLTVT.

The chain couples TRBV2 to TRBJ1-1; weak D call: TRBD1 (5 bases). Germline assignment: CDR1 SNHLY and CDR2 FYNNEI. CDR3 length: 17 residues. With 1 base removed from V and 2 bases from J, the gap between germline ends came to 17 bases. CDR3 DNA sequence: TGTGCCAGCAGTGAAGTAGACTCCGGGGACCCTAACACTGAAGCTTTCTTT. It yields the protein CASSEVDSGDPNTEAFF.

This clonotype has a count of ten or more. The CDR3 region has the DNA TGTGCCAGCAGTTTCTCAGGGAACGATGGCTACACCTTC. Its protein is CASSFSGNDGYTF. The V call is TRBV6-5, the J call TRBJ1-2, with D perhaps matching TRBD1 (5 bases). Trimming stripped 4 bases from V and 6 bases from J, with 12 bases between. Germline V gene sequence: CDR1 MNHEY, CDR2 SVGAGI. The CDR3 length is 13 residues.

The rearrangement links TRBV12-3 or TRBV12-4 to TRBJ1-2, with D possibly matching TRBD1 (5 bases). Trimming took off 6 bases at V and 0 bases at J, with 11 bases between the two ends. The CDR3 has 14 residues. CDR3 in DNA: TGTGCCAGCAGACGGGGGGAGACTAACTATGGCTACACCTTC. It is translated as CASRRGETNYGYTF.

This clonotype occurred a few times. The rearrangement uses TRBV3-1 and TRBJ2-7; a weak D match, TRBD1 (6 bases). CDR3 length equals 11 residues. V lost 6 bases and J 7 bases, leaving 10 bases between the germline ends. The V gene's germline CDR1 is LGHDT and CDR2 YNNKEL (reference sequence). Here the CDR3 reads CASSQQGEQYF. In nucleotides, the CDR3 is TGTGCCAGCAGTCAACAGGGAGAGCAGTACTTC.

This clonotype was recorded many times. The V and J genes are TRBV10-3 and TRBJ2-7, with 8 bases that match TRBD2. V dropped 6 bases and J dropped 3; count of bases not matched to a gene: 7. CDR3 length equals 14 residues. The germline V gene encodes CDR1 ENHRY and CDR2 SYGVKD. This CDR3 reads CAIRDSGTDYEQYF. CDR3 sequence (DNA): TGTGCCATCAGAGATAGCGGGACGGACTACGAGCAGTACTTC.

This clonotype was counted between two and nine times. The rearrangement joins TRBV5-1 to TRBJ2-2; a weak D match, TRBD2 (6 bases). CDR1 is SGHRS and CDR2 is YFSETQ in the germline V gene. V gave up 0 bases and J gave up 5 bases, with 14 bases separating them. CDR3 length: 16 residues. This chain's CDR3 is CASSLVRESSTGELFF. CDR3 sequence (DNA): TGCGCCAGCAGCTTGGTTCGGGAGAGTAGTACCGGGGAGCTGTTTTTT.

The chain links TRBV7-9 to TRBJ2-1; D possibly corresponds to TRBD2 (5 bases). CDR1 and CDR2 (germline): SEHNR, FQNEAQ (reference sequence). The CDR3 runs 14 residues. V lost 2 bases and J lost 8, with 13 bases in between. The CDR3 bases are TGTGCCAGCAGCTTATCCCGTAGCGCCGATGAGCAGTTCTTC. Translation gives CASSLSRSADEQFF. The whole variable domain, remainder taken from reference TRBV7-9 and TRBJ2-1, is DTGVSQNPRHKITKRGQNVTFRCDPISEHNRLYWYRQTLGQGPEFLTYFQNEAQLEKSRLLSDRFSAERPKGSFSTLEIQRTEQGDSAMYLCASSLSRSADEQFFGPGTRLTVL.

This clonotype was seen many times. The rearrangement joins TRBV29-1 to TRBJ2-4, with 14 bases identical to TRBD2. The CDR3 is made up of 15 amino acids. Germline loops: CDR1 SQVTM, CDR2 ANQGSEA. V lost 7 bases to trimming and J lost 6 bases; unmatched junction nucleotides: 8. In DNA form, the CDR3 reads TGCAGCGCGACCGGGACTAGCGGGAGCCTAAACATTCAGTACTTC. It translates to CSATGTSGSLNIQYF.

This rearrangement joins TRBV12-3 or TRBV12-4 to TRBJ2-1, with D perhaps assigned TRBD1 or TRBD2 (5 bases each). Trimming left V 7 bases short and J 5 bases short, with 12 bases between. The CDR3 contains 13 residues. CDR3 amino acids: CASTRDRHNEQFF. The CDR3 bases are TGTGCCAGCACCCGGGACCGCCACAATGAGCAGTTCTTC.

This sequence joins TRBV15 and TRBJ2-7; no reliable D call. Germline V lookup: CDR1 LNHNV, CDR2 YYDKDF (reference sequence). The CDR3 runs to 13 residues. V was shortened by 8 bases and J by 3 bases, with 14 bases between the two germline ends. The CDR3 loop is CATGRTVDYEQYF. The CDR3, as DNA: TGTGCCACCGGACGGACGGTAGACTACGAGCAGTACTTC.

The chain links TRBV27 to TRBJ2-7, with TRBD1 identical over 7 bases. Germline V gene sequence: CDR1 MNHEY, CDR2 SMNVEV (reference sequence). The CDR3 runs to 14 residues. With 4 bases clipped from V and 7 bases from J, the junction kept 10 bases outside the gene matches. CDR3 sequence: CASSSSGGIGEQYF. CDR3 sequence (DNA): TGTGCCAGCAGTTCCTCAGGGGGTATCGGGGAGCAGTACTTC.

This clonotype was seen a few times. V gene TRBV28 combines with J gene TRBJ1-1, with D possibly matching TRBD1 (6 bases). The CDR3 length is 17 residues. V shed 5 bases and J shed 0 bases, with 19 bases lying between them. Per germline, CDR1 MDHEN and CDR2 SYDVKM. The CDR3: CASSLPGHLRVNTEAFF. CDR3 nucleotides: TGTGCCAGCAGTCTACCGGGACACCTAAGGGTGAACACTGAAGCTTTCTTT.

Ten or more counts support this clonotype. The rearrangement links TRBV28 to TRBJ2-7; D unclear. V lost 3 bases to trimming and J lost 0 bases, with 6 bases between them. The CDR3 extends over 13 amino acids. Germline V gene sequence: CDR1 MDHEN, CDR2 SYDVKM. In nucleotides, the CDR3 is TGTGCCAGCAGTTTGCAGCCCTCCTACGAGCAGTACTTC. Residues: CASSLQPSYEQYF.

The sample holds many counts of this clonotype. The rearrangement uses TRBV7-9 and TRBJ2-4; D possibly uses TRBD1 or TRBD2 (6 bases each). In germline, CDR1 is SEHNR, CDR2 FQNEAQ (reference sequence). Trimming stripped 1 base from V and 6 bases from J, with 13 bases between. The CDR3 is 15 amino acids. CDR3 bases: TGTGCCAGCAGCTTAGTCGACGGAGGGGGAAACATTCAGTACTTC. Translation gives CASSLVDGGGNIQYF.